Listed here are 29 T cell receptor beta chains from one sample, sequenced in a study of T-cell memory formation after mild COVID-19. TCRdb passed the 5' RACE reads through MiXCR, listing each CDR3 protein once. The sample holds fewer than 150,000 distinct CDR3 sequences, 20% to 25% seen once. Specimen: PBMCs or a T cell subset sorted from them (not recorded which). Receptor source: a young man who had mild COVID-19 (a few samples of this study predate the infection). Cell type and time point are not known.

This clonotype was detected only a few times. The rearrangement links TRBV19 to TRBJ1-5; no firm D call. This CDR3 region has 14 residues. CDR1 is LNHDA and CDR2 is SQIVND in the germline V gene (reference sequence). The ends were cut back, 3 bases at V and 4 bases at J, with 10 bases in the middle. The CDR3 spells CASSIGPRNQPQHF. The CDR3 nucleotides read TGTGCCAGTAGTATTGGCCCGCGGAATCAGCCCCAGCATTTT.

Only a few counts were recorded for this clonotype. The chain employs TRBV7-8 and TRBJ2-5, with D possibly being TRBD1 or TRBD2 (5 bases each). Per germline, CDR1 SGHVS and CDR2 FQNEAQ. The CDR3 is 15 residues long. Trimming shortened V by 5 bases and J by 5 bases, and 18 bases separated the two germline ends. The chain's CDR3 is CASSLGPPKGETQYF. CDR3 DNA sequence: TGTGCCAGCAGCCTGGGACCACCGAAGGGGGAGACCCAGTACTTC.

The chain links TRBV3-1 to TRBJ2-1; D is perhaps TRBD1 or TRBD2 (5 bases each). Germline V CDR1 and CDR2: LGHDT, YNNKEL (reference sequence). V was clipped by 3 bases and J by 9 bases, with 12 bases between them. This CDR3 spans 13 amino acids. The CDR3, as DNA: TGTGCCAGCAGCCAGGGGGAGATCCGTGAGCAGTTCTTC. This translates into CASSQGEIREQFF.

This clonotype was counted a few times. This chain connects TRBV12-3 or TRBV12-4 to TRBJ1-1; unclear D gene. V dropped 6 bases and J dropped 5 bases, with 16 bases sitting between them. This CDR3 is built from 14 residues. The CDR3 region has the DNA TGTGCCAGCAGCCCAGACGGCTTGAGGACTGAAGCTTTCTTT. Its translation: CASSPDGLRTEAFF.

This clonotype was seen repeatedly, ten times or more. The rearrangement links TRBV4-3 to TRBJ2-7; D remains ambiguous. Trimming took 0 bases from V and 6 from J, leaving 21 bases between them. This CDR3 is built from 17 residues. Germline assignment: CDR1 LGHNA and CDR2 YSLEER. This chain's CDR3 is CASSQDCPAVTPGEQYF. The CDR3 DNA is TGCGCCAGCAGCCAAGATTGCCCGGCCGTAACCCCGGGCGAGCAGTACTTC.

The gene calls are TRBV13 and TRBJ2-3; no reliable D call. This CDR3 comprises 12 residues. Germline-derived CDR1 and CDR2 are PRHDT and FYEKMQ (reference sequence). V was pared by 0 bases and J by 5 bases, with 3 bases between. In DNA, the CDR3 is TGTGCCAGCAGCTTAGGCCAAGATACGCAGTATTTT. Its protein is CASSLGQDTQYF.

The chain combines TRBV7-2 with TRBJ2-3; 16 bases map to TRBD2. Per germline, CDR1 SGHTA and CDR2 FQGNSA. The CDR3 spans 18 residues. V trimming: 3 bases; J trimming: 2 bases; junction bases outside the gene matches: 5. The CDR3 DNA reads TGTGCCAGCAGCTTCTCGGGACTAGCGGGAGGGGTCACAGATACGCAGTATTTT. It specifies CASSFSGLAGGVTDTQYF.

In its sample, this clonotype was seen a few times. CDR3 amino acids: CASSYYPHPWTTSSYNEQFF. DNA of the CDR3: TGTGCCAGCAGTTACTATCCGCACCCTTGGACAACTAGCTCCTACAATGAGCAGTTCTTC. The chain uses TRBV6-5 and TRBJ2-1, with D tentatively TRBD1 or TRBD2 (5 bases each). The CDR3 consists of 20 residues. The germline gives CDR1 MNHEY, CDR2 SVGAGI. The ends were cut back, 1 base at V and 0 bases at J, with 22 bases in the middle.

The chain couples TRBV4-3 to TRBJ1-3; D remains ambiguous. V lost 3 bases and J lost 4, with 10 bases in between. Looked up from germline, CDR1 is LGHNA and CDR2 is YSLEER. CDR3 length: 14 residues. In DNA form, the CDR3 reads TGCGCCAGCAGCCAGGGAGTGAAGGGAAACACCATATATTTT. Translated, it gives CASSQGVKGNTIYF.

CDR3 region: CASSFVAGTDTQYF. Here the CDR3 DNA reads TGTGCCAGCAGCTTCGTAGCGGGGACAGATACGCAGTATTTT. The chain has TRBV7-2 and TRBJ2-3, with TRBD2 identical over 8 bases. Germline trimming cut 3 bases from V and 3 bases from J; bases unmatched to any gene: 2. The CDR3 sequence is 14 residues long. CDR1 is SGHTA, CDR2 FQGNSA, per germline. Using reference TRBV7-2 and TRBJ2-3 for the parts outside the CDR3, the full variable domain is GAGVSQSPSNKVTEKGKDVELRCDPISGHTALYWYRQSLGQGLEFLIYFQGNSAPDKSGLPSDRFSAERTGGSVSTLTIQRTQQEDSAVYLCASSFVAGTDTQYFGPGTRLTVL.

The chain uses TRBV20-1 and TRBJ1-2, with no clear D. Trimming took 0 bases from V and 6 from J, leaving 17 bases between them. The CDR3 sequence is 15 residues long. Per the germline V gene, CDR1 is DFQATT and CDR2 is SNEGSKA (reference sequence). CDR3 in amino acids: CSARDEQRTHHGYTF. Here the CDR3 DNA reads TGCAGTGCTAGAGATGAACAGCGTACCCATCATGGCTACACCTTC.

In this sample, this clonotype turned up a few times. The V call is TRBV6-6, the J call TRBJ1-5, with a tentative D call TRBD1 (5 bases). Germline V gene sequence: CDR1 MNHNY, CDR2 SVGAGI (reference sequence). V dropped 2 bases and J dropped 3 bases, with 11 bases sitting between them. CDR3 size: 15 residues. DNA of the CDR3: TGTGCCAGCAGTTACGGGGGAGAAATCAATCAGCCCCAGCATTTT. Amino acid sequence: CASSYGGEINQPQHF.

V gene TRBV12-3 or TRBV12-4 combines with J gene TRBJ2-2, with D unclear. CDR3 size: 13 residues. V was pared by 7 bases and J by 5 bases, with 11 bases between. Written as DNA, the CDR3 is TGTGCCAGCACGGCCGCCTTAACCGGGGAGCTGTTTTTT. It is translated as CASTAALTGELFF.

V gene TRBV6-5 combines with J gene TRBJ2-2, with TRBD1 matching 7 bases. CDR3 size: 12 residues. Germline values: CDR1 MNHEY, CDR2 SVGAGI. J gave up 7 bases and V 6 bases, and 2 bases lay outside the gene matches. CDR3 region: CASRTGRGELFF. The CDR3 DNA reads TGTGCCAGCAGGACAGGGCGCGGGGAGCTGTTTTTT.

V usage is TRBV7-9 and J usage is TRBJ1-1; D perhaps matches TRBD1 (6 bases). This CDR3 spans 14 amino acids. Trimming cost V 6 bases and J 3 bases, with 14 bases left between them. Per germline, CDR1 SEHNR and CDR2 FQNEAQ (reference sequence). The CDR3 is CASSSDRGHTEAFF. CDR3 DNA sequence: TGTGCCAGCAGTTCGGACAGAGGCCACACTGAAGCTTTCTTT. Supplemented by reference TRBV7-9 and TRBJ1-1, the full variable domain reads DTGVSQNPRHKITKRGQNVTFRCDPISEHNRLYWYRQTLGQGPEFLTYFQNEAQLEKSRLLSDRFSAERPKGSFSTLEIQRTEQGDSAMYLCASSSDRGHTEAFFGQGTRLTVV.

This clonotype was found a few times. This CDR3 reads CSARRETQYF. Here the CDR3 DNA reads TGCAGCGCCCGGAGGGAGACCCAGTACTTC. J is TRBJ2-5 and V is TRBV29-1; weak D call: TRBD2 (5 bases). Germline V gives CDR1 SQVTM, CDR2 ANQGSEA. The germline V and J ends were trimmed by 7 bases and 5 bases, with 8 bases remaining between them. The CDR3 runs 10 residues.

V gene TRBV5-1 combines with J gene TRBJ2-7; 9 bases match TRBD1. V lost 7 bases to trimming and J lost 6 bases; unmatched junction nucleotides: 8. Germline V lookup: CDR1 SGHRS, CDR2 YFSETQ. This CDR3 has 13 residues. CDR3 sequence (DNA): TGCGCCAGCGCCGGGACAGGGTCCCTCGAGCAGTACTTC. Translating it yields CASAGTGSLEQYF.

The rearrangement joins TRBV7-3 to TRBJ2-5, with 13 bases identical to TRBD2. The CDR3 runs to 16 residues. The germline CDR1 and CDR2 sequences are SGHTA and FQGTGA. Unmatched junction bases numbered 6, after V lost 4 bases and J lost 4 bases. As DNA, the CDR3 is TGTGCCAGCAGCTCCACTAGCGGGGGGGCCAGAGAGACCCAGTACTTC. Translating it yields CASSSTSGGARETQYF.

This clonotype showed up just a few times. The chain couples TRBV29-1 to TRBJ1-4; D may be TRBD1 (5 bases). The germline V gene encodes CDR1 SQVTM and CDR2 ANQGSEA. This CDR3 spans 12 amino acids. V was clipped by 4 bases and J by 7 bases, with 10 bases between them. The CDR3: CSVGGEAEKLFF. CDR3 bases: TGCAGCGTTGGGGGCGAGGCTGAAAAACTGTTTTTT.

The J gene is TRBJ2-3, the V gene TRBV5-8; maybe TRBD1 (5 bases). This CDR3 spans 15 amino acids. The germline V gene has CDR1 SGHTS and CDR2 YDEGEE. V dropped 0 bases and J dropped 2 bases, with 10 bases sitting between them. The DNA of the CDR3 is TGTGCCAGCAGCTTGGAAGGGGCCATCACAGATACGCAGTATTTT. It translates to CASSLEGAITDTQYF.

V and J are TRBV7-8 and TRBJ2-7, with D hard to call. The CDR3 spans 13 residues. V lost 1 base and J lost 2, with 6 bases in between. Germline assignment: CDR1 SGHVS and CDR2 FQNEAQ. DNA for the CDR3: TGTGCCAGCAGCTTAGACGTTACCTACGAGCAGTACTTC. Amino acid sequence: CASSLDVTYEQYF.

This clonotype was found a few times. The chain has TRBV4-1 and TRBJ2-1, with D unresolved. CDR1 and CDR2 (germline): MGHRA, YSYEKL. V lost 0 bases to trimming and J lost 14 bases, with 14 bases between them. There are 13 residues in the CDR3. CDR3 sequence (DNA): TGCGCCAGCAGCCAAGAGACCTTATTTGTAGAGTTCTTC. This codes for CASSQETLFVEFF.

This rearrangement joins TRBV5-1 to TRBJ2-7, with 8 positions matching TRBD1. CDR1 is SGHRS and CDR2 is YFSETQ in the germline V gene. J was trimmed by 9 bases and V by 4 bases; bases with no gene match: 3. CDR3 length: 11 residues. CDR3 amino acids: CASSGDRRQYF. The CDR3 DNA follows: TGCGCCAGCAGCGGGGACAGGCGGCAGTACTTC.

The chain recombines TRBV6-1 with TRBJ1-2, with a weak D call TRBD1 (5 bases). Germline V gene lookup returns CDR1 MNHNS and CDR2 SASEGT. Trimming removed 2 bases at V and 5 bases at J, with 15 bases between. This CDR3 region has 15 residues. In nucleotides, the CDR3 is TGTGCCAGCAGTGAACAGGGATTTTCTCCTTATGGCTACACCTTC. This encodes CASSEQGFSPYGYTF.

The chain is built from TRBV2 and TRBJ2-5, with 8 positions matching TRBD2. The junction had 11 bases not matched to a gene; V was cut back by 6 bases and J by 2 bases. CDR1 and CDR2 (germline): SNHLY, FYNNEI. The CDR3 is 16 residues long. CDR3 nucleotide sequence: TGTGCCAGCAGGAAGAAGGCTAGCGGGTATCAAGAGACCCAGTACTTC. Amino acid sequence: CASRKKASGYQETQYF.

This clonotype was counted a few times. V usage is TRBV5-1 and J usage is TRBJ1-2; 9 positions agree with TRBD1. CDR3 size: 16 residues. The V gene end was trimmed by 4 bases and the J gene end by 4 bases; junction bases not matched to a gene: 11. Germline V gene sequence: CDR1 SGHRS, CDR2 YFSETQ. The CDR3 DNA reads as TGCGCCAGCAGCATCGGACAGGGGAACGCAGCCTATGGCTACACCTTC. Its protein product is CASSIGQGNAAYGYTF.

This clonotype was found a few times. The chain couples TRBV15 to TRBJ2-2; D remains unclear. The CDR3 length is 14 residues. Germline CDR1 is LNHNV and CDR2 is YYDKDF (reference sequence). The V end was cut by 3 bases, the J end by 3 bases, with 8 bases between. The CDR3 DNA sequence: TGTGCCACCAGCAGGGGCTTTGACACCGGGGAGCTGTTTTTT. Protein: CATSRGFDTGELFF.

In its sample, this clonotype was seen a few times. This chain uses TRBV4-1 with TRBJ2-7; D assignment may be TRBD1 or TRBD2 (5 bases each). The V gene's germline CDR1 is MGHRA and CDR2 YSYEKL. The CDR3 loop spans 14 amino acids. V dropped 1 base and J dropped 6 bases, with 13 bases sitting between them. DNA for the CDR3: TGCGCCAGCAGCCAAGTTTTGAGGGGATCCGAGCAGTACTTC. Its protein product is CASSQVLRGSEQYF.

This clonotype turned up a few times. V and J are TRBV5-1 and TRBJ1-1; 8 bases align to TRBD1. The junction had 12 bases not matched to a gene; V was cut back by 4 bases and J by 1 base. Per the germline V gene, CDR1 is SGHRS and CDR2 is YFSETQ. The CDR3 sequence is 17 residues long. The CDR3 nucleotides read TGCGCCAGCAGCCTCCCAGGGGGCCTGGGGAGGAACACTGAAGCTTTCTTT. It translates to CASSLPGGLGRNTEAFF.